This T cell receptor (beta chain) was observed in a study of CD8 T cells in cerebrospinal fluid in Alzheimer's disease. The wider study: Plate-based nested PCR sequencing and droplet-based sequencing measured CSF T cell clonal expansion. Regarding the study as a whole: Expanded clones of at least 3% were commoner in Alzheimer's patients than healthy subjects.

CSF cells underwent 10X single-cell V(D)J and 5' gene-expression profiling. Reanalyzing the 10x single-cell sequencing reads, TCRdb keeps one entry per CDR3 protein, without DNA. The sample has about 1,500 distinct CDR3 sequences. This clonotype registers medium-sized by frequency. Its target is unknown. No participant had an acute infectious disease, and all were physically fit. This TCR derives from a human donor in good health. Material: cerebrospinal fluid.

CDR3 amino acids: CASSEFGTANTGELFF. The V and J genes are TRBV6-1 and TRBJ2-2; TCRdb calls TRBD1, which cannot be checked without DNA. The germline CDR1 and CDR2 sequences are MNHNS and SASEGT. The CDR3 is 16 amino acids.